The 11 T cell receptor beta chains listed next were all sequenced from one sample in a study of cytomegalovirus exposure and HLA in healthy donors (dated by TCRdb to the late 2010s). Libraries were prepared through the immunoSEQ multiplex PCR assay. For the multiplex PCR, a mixture combining 60 forward primers for TCR Vbeta segments and 13 reverse primers for TCR Jbeta segments was used. As stored in TCRdb, this immuneACCESS dataset retains in-frame rearrangements with V and J assigned. A fraction of the clones does not appear; measured against another copy, unresolved V genes explain less than half of the discrepancy, and the remainder lacks a known reason. Here the sample has roughly 150,000 clones; approximately 79% occur a single time. The top ten constitute about 0.62% of the sample. The sample taken for sequencing was PBMCs. These receptors came from a male donor in good health and CMV-seronegative.

This clone turned up a few times. The chain recombines TRBV7-9 with TRBJ2-7, with 9 bases aligning to TRBD1. With 4 bases clipped from V and 5 bases from J, the junction kept 9 bases outside the gene matches. The CDR3 length is 15 residues. Germline CDR1 SEHNR, CDR2 FQNEAQ (reference sequence). The CDR3: CASSSPGQGRNEQYF. CDR3 nucleotides: TGTGCCAGCAGCTCCCCGGGACAGGGAAGGAACGAGCAGTACTTC.

This clone came up once. The chain combines TRBV19 with TRBJ2-7; perhaps TRBD2 as D (6 bases). Trimming cost V 0 bases and J 4 bases, with 16 bases left between them. Per the germline V gene, CDR1 is LNHDA and CDR2 is SQIVND (reference sequence). This CDR3 contains 16 residues. In DNA, the CDR3 is TGTGCCAGTAGTATAGATCCCTCGGGAGAGGGGTACGAGCAGTACTTC. Protein product: CASSIDPSGEGYEQYF.

CDR3 DNA: TGTGCCAGCAGCCCGCGGACAGGGGGTTTAGAAAAACTGTTTTTT. Translated, it gives CASSPRTGGLEKLFF. This chain links TRBV7-9 with TRBJ1-4; 10 bases are shared with TRBD1. CDR3 length: 15 residues. V lost 5 bases, J lost 8 bases, and 8 bases stayed unmatched. Per the germline V gene, CDR1 is SEHNR and CDR2 is FQNEAQ (reference sequence).

The chain uses TRBV27 and TRBJ1-1, with D possibly matching TRBD1 (6 bases). This CDR3 contains 14 residues. V shed 6 bases and J shed 7 bases, with 18 bases lying between them. CDR1 and CDR2 from the germline V gene are MNHEY and SMNVEV (reference sequence). In DNA form, the CDR3 reads TGTGCCAGCAGCCCCTGGGCGGGGGCGGTTGAAGCTTTCTTT. It encodes CASSPWAGAVEAFF.

The chain couples TRBV29-1 to TRBJ1-1; 7 bases are shared with TRBD1. This CDR3 spans 13 amino acids. J gave up 5 bases and V 4 bases, and 7 bases lay outside the gene matches. Germline CDR1 is SQVTM and CDR2 is ANQGSEA. The CDR3 DNA sequence: TGCAGCGTTGGAACAGGGGTAGGGACTGAAGCTTTCTTT. Protein product: CSVGTGVGTEAFF.

This clone has a single count. The chain is built from TRBV27 and TRBJ1-2, with 9 bases matching TRBD1. The CDR3 sequence is 17 residues long. Germline values: CDR1 MNHEY, CDR2 SMNVEV (reference sequence). With V trimmed by 8 bases and J by 1 base, 14 bases remained unmatched. In DNA form, the CDR3 reads TGTGCCAGCCTGAGTCACTCCGGGACAGGGCTTAACTATGGCTACACCTTC. Protein: CASLSHSGTGLNYGYTF.

CDR3 residues: CATSRASGEYNEQFF. CDR3 nucleotide sequence: TGTGCCACCAGCAGAGCTAGCGGGGAATACAATGAGCAGTTCTTC. The chain has TRBV15 and TRBJ2-1; 9 bases map to TRBD2. The CDR3 is made up of 15 amino acids. Germline values: CDR1 LNHNV, CDR2 YYDKDF (reference sequence). Trimming removed 1 base from V and 4 bases from J; junction bases left unmatched: 2. The full variable domain, its missing parts supplied by reference TRBV15 and TRBJ2-1, is DAMVIQNPRYQVTQFGKPVTLSCSQTLNHNVMYWYQQKSSQAPKLLFHYYDKDFNNEADTPDNFQSRRPNTSFCFLDIRSPGLGDTAMYLCATSRASGEYNEQFFGPGTRLTVL.

V is TRBV20-1 and J is TRBJ2-5, with D perhaps TRBD2 (5 bases). Germline loops: CDR1 DFQATT, CDR2 SNEGSKA (reference sequence). This CDR3 is built from 11 residues. CDR3 nucleotides: TGCAGCCCCGGGGTTGCAGAGACCCAGTACTTC. Protein sequence: CSPGVAETQYF.

This chain connects TRBV6-1 to TRBJ2-5, with 12 bases fitting TRBD2. CDR3 size: 14 residues. The V gene end was trimmed by 6 bases and the J gene end by 5 bases; junction bases not matched to a gene: 4. Per the germline V gene, CDR1 is MNHNS and CDR2 is SASEGT. CDR3 sequence reads: CASRRTSGKETQYF. The CDR3 nucleotides read TGTGCCAGCAGAAGGACTAGCGGGAAGGAGACCCAGTACTTC.

This rearrangement joins TRBV5-1 to TRBJ2-2; D is possibly TRBD1 (7 bases). Germline V gene data show CDR1 as SGHRS and CDR2 as YFSETQ. V dropped 0 bases and J dropped 5 bases, with 14 bases sitting between them. The CDR3 totals 16 residues. The DNA for the CDR3 is TGCGCCAGCAGCTTGGCTGCGGCAGGGGGGACCGGGGAGCTGTTTTTT. This translates into CASSLAAAGGTGELFF.

This clone was seen only once. The chain recombines TRBV28 with TRBJ2-7; 8 bases are shared with TRBD2. The CDR3 has 15 residues. Germline values: CDR1 MDHEN, CDR2 SYDVKM. Germline trimming cut 7 bases from V and 1 base from J; bases unmatched to any gene: 9. CDR3 coding DNA: TGTGCCAGCACTTCCTCGCGGGGGGAATCCTACGAGCAGTACTTC. Protein sequence: CASTSSRGESYEQYF.